Listed here are 22 T cell receptor beta chains from one sample, sequenced in a study of T cell responses to AZD1222 COVID-19 vaccine. The method was immunoSEQ multiplex PCR; TCRdb's version includes in-frame clones alone and lacks a portion of them. Of 150,000 to 200,000 clones in the sample, 94% were seen once. Sequenced material: peripheral blood, taken on day 0 of AZD1222 vaccination. These receptor sequences come from an adult in good health.

The rearrangement links TRBV15 to TRBJ2-1; D gene ambiguous. The germline V gene has CDR1 LNHNV and CDR2 YYDKDF (reference sequence). Trimming removed 8 bases from V and 4 bases from J, with 18 bases in between. This CDR3 contains 15 residues. The CDR3 region has the DNA TGTGCCACCCTTAAAAGAGACTCCGAATACAATGAGCAGTTCTTC. As protein: CATLKRDSEYNEQFF.

This clone was counted a single time. V is TRBV2 and J is TRBJ1-2; D is possibly TRBD1 (5 bases). The germline V and J ends were trimmed by 3 bases and 8 bases, with 16 bases remaining between them. Germline loops: CDR1 SNHLY, CDR2 FYNNEI. The CDR3 is 14 residues long. The CDR3: CASSDIGTGEGYTF. The CDR3 coding sequence is TGTGCCAGCAGTGATATAGGGACCGGGGAGGGCTACACCTTC. Filled out from reference TRBV2 and TRBJ1-2, the complete variable domain reads EPEVTQTPSHQVTQMGQEVILRCVPISNHLYFYWYRQILGQKVEFLVSFYNNEISEKSEIFDDQFSVERPDGSNFTLKIRSTKLEDSAMYFCASSDIGTGEGYTFGSGTRLTVV.

The chain has TRBV14 and TRBJ1-1, with a tentative D call TRBD1 (6 bases). Trimming pared 4 bases from V and 8 bases from J, leaving 17 bases between. This CDR3 spans 14 amino acids. Germline V gene lookup returns CDR1 SGHDN and CDR2 FVKESK. Here the CDR3 reads CASSRLQGVGEAFF. CDR3 nucleotide sequence: TGTGCCAGCAGCCGGTTACAGGGAGTAGGCGAAGCTTTCTTT.

The CDR3 spells CASMRPAGNTIYF. CDR3 coding DNA: TGTGCCAGCATGCGGCCGGCTGGAAACACCATATATTTT. The chain uses TRBV11-2 and TRBJ1-3; the D is unclear. Germline CDR1 reads SGHAT; CDR2 reads FQNNGV. V lost 7 bases, J lost 2 bases, and 9 bases lay in between. CDR3 length: 13 amino acids.

This clone was picked up one time. The CDR3 DNA follows: TGTGCCAGCAGCTATACTAGCGGGAGGGCGGGTGAGACCCAGTACTTC. As protein: CASSYTSGRAGETQYF. The chain employs TRBV7-2 and TRBJ2-5; TRBD2 aligns across 13 bases. The germline gives CDR1 SGHTA, CDR2 FQGNSA. Unmatched junction bases numbered 7, after V lost 4 bases and J lost 5 bases. The CDR3 spans 16 residues.

The chain combines TRBV5-1 with TRBJ2-1, with 11 bases lining up with TRBD2. CDR1 is SGHRS, CDR2 YFSETQ, per germline. The CDR3 has 16 amino acids. The V and J ends lost 1 base and 10 bases, in that order; junction bases with no gene match: 10. CDR3 protein: CASSLLASGRNHEQFF. In DNA form, the CDR3 reads TGCGCCAGCAGCTTGCTGGCTAGCGGGAGGAATCACGAGCAGTTCTTC.

The chain uses TRBV19 and TRBJ2-7, with D hard to call. Germline loops: CDR1 LNHDA, CDR2 SQIVND (reference sequence). This CDR3 region has 16 residues. V dropped 5 bases and J dropped 0 bases, with 17 bases sitting between them. CDR3 bases: TGTGCCAGTAGTTCTACTTTCGGTGGGCTCTCCTACGAGCAGTACTTC. This translates into CASSSTFGGLSYEQYF.

This chain joins TRBV5-1 and TRBJ2-7; 9 bases agree with TRBD2. The CDR3 loop spans 15 amino acids. CDR1 is SGHRS, CDR2 YFSETQ, per germline. V was clipped by 7 bases and J by 3 bases; unmatched bases: 11. The CDR3 reads CASRGALAGNYEQYF. CDR3 DNA sequence: TGCGCCAGCCGGGGGGCGCTAGCGGGAAACTACGAGCAGTACTTC.

The V and J genes are TRBV28 and TRBJ1-1; tentative D call: TRBD1 (5 bases). Trimming stripped 8 bases from V and 0 bases from J, with 13 bases between. There are 14 residues in the CDR3. The germline V gene encodes CDR1 MDHEN and CDR2 SYDVKM. CDR3 bases: TGTGCCAGCCTGCAGCGACAGCTGAACACTGAAGCTTTCTTT. It encodes CASLQRQLNTEAFF.

This rearrangement joins TRBV3-1 (or the pseudogene TRBV3-2) to TRBJ2-7; 8 bases align to TRBD2. Unmatched junction bases numbered 6, after V lost 0 bases and J lost 5 bases. The CDR3 is 15 residues long. Germline V CDR1 and CDR2: LGHDT, YNNKEL (reference sequence). CDR3 loop: CASSQDSGLADEQYF. The DNA for the CDR3 is TGTGCCAGCAGCCAAGATAGCGGACTAGCAGACGAGCAGTACTTC.

The chain couples TRBV2 to TRBJ1-2; D is unclear. The V gene lost 6 bases and the J gene lost 4 bases, with 15 bases spanning the gap. This CDR3 is built from 14 residues. The germline gives CDR1 SNHLY, CDR2 FYNNEI. The CDR3 DNA follows: TGTGCCAGCAGCGGCTCGGATTCGGGCTATGGCTACACCTTC. This codes for CASSGSDSGYGYTF. Together with reference TRBV2 and TRBJ1-2, the CDR3 gives the full variable domain: EPEVTQTPSHQVTQMGQEVILRCVPISNHLYFYWYRQILGQKVEFLVSFYNNEISEKSEIFDDQFSVERPDGSNFTLKIRSTKLEDSAMYFCASSGSDSGYGYTFGSGTRLTVV.

The chain couples TRBV28 to TRBJ1-3; 9 positions agree with TRBD1. The CDR3 extends over 14 amino acids. CDR1 and CDR2 (germline): MDHEN, SYDVKM. V shed 8 bases and J 0 bases; nucleotides not matched to a gene: 2. The chain's CDR3 is CASSDRGSGNTIYF. CDR3 DNA: TGTGCCAGCTCGGACAGGGGCTCTGGAAACACCATATATTTT.

The V call is TRBV7-9, the J call TRBJ1-5; D ambiguous. The CDR3 runs 15 residues. V shed 2 bases and J shed 0 bases, with 8 bases lying between them. Germline assignment: CDR1 SEHNR and CDR2 FQNEAQ (reference sequence). The chain's CDR3 is CASSLFGNSNQPQHF. Written as DNA, the CDR3 is TGTGCCAGCAGCTTATTCGGGAATAGCAATCAGCCCCAGCATTTT.

The chain is built from TRBV28 and TRBJ2-5, with a tentative D call TRBD2 (6 bases). V dropped 5 bases and J dropped 2 bases, with 12 bases sitting between them. CDR1 MDHEN and CDR2 SYDVKM come from the germline V gene. The CDR3 consists of 14 residues. The CDR3 coding sequence is TGTGCCAGCAGTAAACCAGGGAGGCAAGAGACCCAGTACTTC. It encodes CASSKPGRQETQYF.

The chain links TRBV18 to TRBJ1-6, with a tentative D call TRBD1 (6 bases). The CDR3 consists of 15 residues. Germline values: CDR1 KGHSH, CDR2 LQKENI. V lost 2 bases to trimming and J lost 14 bases, with 19 bases between them. The CDR3 bases are TGTGCCAGCTCACCATCTGAACAGGGCTCCAGGACCCTCCACTTT. It encodes CASSPSEQGSRTLHF.

The rearrangement joins TRBV19 to TRBJ2-1; 7 bases map to TRBD2. The CDR3 has 16 residues. Trimming at V came to 4 bases and at J to 4 bases, leaving 10 bases not matched to a gene. Germline V gives CDR1 LNHDA, CDR2 SQIVND (reference sequence). The CDR3 loop reads CASSTYGTNNYNEQFF. The CDR3 coding sequence is TGTGCCAGTAGTACCTACGGGACTAACAATTACAATGAGCAGTTCTTC.

The J gene is TRBJ2-1, the V gene TRBV12-3 or TRBV12-4; the D call may be TRBD1 or TRBD2 (6 bases each). Trimming pared 5 bases from V and 8 bases from J, leaving 7 bases between. CDR3 length equals 11 residues. The DNA for the CDR3 is TGTGCCAGCAGTAGGGGGGATGAGCAGTTCTTC. It translates to CASSRGDEQFF.

The V call is TRBV14, the J call TRBJ2-2; D is perhaps TRBD2 (6 bases). The CDR3 runs 15 residues. V lost 4 bases and J 0 bases, leaving 9 bases between the germline ends. The germline V gene encodes CDR1 SGHDN and CDR2 FVKESK. CDR3 loop: CASSRGGPNTGELFF. As DNA, the CDR3 is TGTGCCAGCAGCCGAGGAGGGCCGAACACCGGGGAGCTGTTTTTT. Combining the CDR3 with reference TRBV14 and TRBJ2-2 gives the whole variable domain EAGVTQFPSHSVIEKGQTVTLRCDPISGHDNLYWYRRVMGKEIKFLLHFVKESKQDESGMPNNRFLAERTGGTYSTLKVQPAELEDSGVYFCASSRGGPNTGELFFGEGSRLTVL.

The V call is TRBV7-9, the J call TRBJ2-7; D uncertain. CDR1 SEHNR and CDR2 FQNEAQ come from the germline V gene (reference sequence). V was clipped by 3 bases and J by 2 bases, with 2 bases between them. The CDR3 length is 11 residues. CDR3 nucleotides: TGTGCCAGCAGCTTCACCTACGAGCAGTACTTC. This sequence encodes CASSFTYEQYF.

The chain carries TRBV11-2 and TRBJ2-1; D is ambiguous. CDR1 SGHAT and CDR2 FQNNGV come from the germline V gene. V lost 5 bases and J 10 bases, leaving 15 bases between the germline ends. The CDR3 loop spans 13 amino acids. CDR3 DNA sequence: TGTGCCAGCAGCCCCTACTCCATACTAGAGCAGTTCTTC. Protein product: CASSPYSILEQFF.

V and J are TRBV6-5 and TRBJ1-2; D is possibly TRBD1 (5 bases). Trimming left V 4 bases short and J 7 bases short, with 10 bases between. This CDR3 comprises 12 residues. Germline CDR1 and CDR2: MNHEY and SVGAGI. The CDR3 nucleotides are TGTGCCAGCAGTTCCTCGGGACGTGGCTACACCTTC. It yields the protein CASSSSGRGYTF.

The chain joins TRBV9 to TRBJ2-2, with a tentative D call TRBD1 (5 bases). The CDR3 is made up of 13 amino acids. Germline V CDR1 and CDR2: SGDLS, YYNGEE. V was cut by 1 base and J by 7 bases, with 8 bases left in between. DNA for the CDR3: TGTGCCAGCAGCGTACGAGACAGCGGGGAGCTGTTTTTT. Its translation is CASSVRDSGELFF.